The sequence of this TCR beta chain was determined in a study of cytomegalovirus exposure and HLA in healthy donors. Findings and caveats of the study: TCR beta chains numbering more than 150 were designated cytomegalovirus-associated. The study dropped some indistinguishable V segments, TRBV6-2 and TRBV6-3 among them.

Researchers ran the PCR with 60 Vbeta and 13 Jbeta primers. Here immunoSEQ multiplex PCR was the method, and the copy in TCRdb shows in-frame clones only, minus some. The sample lists approximately 100,000 clones, approximately 77% occurring once. Deletions cut 1 base from V and 1 base from J, with 6 bases between. There are 14 residues in the CDR3. CDR1 and CDR2 (germline): MGHRA, YSYEKL. In regard to this clone: No antigen is known for it.

The chain links TRBV4-1 to TRBJ2-3; unclear D gene. The receptor's source is a woman aged 35 to 49 in good health and CMV-seronegative. Sequenced: PBMCs. The CDR3 reads CASSQVFRTDTQYF. The CDR3 DNA reads as TGCGCCAGCAGCCAAGTCTTTCGCACAGATACGCAGTATTTT.